These T cell receptor beta chains were read from a single sample in a study of OX40 agonist ivuxolimab in advanced cancers. The table came from immunoSEQ multiplex PCR; TCRdb's copy has only in-frame clones and leaves some out. The data show 70,000 or so clones, 88% seen once. The material was CD4+ or CD8+ T cells sorted from blood, obtained in a trial of the OX40 agonist ivuxolimab. The receptors come from an adult with an advanced solid tumor such as melanoma, head and neck, liver or kidney cancer. The CDR3 runs from the conserved cysteine through the conserved F or W. The order of the fields is J gene, V gene, clone size, D gene, CDR3 DNA, CDR3 protein. D genes are given only for firm matches. A row's size may be missing; if present it is once, few, many or a size class.

TRBJ2-7,TRBV6-1,.,.,TGTGCCAGCAGTTATACTCTCAAATACGAGCAGTACTTC,CASSYTLKYEQYF
TRBJ2-1,TRBV5-1,.,.,TGCGCCAGCAGCTTAGGAAGAATCGGTTCCTACAATGAGCAGTTCTTC,CASSLGRIGSYNEQFF
TRBJ2-2,TRBV4-1,.,.,TGCGCCAGCAGCCAAGATCCGGGAACGAACACCGGGGAGCTGTTTTTT,CASSQDPGTNTGELFF
TRBJ2-7,TRBV7-9,few,.,TGTGCCAGCAGCTTAATTAGCTCCTACGAGCAGTACTTC,CASSLISSYEQYF
TRBJ1-4,TRBV5-8,.,TRBD1,TGTGCCAGCTTCCACAGGGGGAGACCTGGTGAAAAACTGTTTTTT,CASFHRGRPGEKLFF
TRBJ2-6,TRBV4-1,.,.,TGCGCCAGCAGCCAGGCCCAATCTGGGGCCAACGTCCTGACTTTC,CASSQAQSGANVLTF
TRBJ1-2,TRBV19,.,.,TGTGCCAGTAGTATAGGGGACACCTCCTATGGCTACACCTTC,CASSIGDTSYGYTF
TRBJ1-1,TRBV18,.,TRBD1,TGTGCCAGCTCACCCCAGGGGGCGCGGGGAACTGAAGCTTTCTTT,CASSPQGARGTEAFF
TRBJ1-5,TRBV19,.,TRBD1,TGTGCCAGTAGTATACCGATGGCGACAGGGACTCAGCCCCAGCATTTT,CASSIPMATGTQPQHF
TRBJ2-7,TRBV28,.,TRBD2,TGTGCCAGCAGTTTTCGGACTAGCGGGGGCGACGAGCAGTACTTC,CASSFRTSGGDEQYF
TRBJ2-5,TRBV19,.,.,TGTGCCAGTAGTACAATGCATCGGGGGACCCAGTACTTC,CASSTMHRGTQYF
TRBJ2-7,TRBV28,.,.,TGTGCCAGCAGCCAAGCCCCACCCTACGAGCAGTACTTC,CASSQAPPYEQYF
TRBJ2-7,TRBV5-4,.,.,TGTGCCAGCAGCTTGCCCGGTGGGGCCCCGTACTACGAGCAGTACTTC,CASSLPGGAPYYEQYF